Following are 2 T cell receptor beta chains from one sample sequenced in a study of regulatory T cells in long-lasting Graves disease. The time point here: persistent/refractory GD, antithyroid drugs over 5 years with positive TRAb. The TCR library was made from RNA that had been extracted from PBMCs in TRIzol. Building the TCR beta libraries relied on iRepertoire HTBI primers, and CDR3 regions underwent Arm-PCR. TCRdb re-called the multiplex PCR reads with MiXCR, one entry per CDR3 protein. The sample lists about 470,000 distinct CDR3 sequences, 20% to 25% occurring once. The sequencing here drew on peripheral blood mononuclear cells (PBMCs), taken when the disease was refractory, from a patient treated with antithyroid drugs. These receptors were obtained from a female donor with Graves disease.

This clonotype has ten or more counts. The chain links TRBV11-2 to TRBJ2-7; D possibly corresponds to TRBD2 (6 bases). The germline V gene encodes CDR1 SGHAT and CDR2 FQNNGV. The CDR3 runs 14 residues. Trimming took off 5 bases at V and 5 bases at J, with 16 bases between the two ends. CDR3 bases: TGTGCCAGCAGCGGGTGGGAGGCGGCAAACGAGCAGTACTTC. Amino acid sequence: CASSGWEAANEQYF.

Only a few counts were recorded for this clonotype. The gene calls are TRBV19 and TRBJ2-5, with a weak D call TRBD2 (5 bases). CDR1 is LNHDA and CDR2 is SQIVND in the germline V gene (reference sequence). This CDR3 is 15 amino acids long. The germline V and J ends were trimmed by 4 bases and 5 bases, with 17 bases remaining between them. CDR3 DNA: TGTGCCAGTAGTAGGAGACTGATCCCGGGGGAGACCCAGTACTTC. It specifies CASSRRLIPGETQYF.